These 12 T cell receptor beta chains were sequenced from one sample in a study of OX40 agonist ivuxolimab in advanced cancers. Assay: immunoSEQ multiplex PCR; the TCRdb copy retains only in-frame clones and omits some. Among 65,000 to 95,000 clones listed, less than 85% were seen once. Material: CD4+ or CD8+ T cells sorted from blood, obtained in a trial of the OX40 agonist ivuxolimab. Receptor source: an adult with an advanced solid tumor such as melanoma, head and neck, liver or kidney cancer.

This chain links TRBV28 with TRBJ1-3; TRBD1 matches at 10 bases. The length of the CDR3 is 17 residues. Germline V gives CDR1 MDHEN, CDR2 SYDVKM. The ends lost 3 bases at V and 4 bases at J; junction bases unmatched: 9. CDR3 nucleotide sequence: TGTGCCAGCAGTTTGGTTACGACAGGGGGCTCGGGAAACACCATATATTTT. It is translated as CASSLVTTGGSGNTIYF.

The chain couples TRBV10-3 to TRBJ2-7; D is unresolved. Trimming removed 4 bases from V and 3 bases from J, with 4 bases in between. The germline V gene encodes CDR1 ENHRY and CDR2 SYGVKD. This CDR3 has 11 amino acids. The CDR3 protein is CAISGDYEQYF. DNA of the CDR3: TGTGCCATCAGTGGGGACTACGAGCAGTACTTC.

V usage is TRBV28 and J usage is TRBJ2-3, with a possible D match to TRBD2 (7 bases). CDR3 length: 16 amino acids. Trimming stripped 6 bases from V and 2 bases from J, with 18 bases between. CDR1 MDHEN and CDR2 SYDVKM come from the germline V gene. The CDR3 protein is CASRYRGGHFTDTQYF. In DNA, the CDR3 is TGTGCCAGCAGGTACCGCGGGGGCCACTTCACAGATACGCAGTATTTT.

This chain connects TRBV18 to TRBJ2-7, with a weak D call TRBD1 (5 bases). CDR1 KGHSH and CDR2 LQKENI come from the germline V gene. The length of the CDR3 is 15 residues. V was cut by 2 bases and J by 4 bases, with 15 bases left in between. The CDR3 DNA reads TGTGCCAGCTCACCAAAAACTTTACAGGATTACGAGCAGTACTTC. This encodes CASSPKTLQDYEQYF.

The chain is built from TRBV4-3 and TRBJ2-2, with D hard to call. The CDR3 extends over 13 amino acids. V lost 3 bases and J lost 3, with 5 bases in between. The germline gives CDR1 LGHNA, CDR2 YSLEER. The CDR3 nucleotides read TGCGCCAGCAGCCAGCTAGACACCGGGGAGCTGTTTTTT. It specifies CASSQLDTGELFF.

This chain uses TRBV28 with TRBJ2-1, with D unresolved. CDR3 size: 11 residues. Germline assignment: CDR1 MDHEN and CDR2 SYDVKM. V dropped 6 bases and J dropped 8 bases, with 8 bases sitting between them. The CDR3 protein is CASRARHEQFF. CDR3 sequence (DNA): TGTGCCAGCAGAGCACGCCATGAGCAGTTCTTC.

The chain employs TRBV5-6 and TRBJ1-1, with D perhaps matching TRBD1 (6 bases). Trimming cost V 6 bases and J 1 base, with 22 bases left between them. Germline loops: CDR1 SGHDT, CDR2 YYEEEE. The CDR3 length is 17 residues. The CDR3 protein is CASTSPRQGRANTEAFF. CDR3 nucleotide sequence: TGTGCCAGCACCTCACCGAGGCAGGGGCGTGCGAACACTGAAGCTTTCTTT.

This clone appeared a single time. The chain employs TRBV7-8 and TRBJ2-2; D not resolved. Trimming took 0 bases from V and 3 from J, leaving 11 bases between them. CDR1 and CDR2 from the germline V gene are SGHVS and FQNEAQ. The CDR3 sequence is 16 residues long. The CDR3 region has the DNA TGTGCCAGCAGCTTAGCGTCCGCGGATCACACCGGGGAGCTGTTTTTT. Translating it yields CASSLASADHTGELFF.

The CDR3 bases are TGTGCCAGCACAAGGACAGGGGAAAATTCACCCCTCCACTTT. It translates to CASTRTGENSPLHF. The rearrangement uses TRBV28 and TRBJ1-6, with 9 bases that match TRBD1. The trim removed 7 bases at V and 7 bases at J, leaving 5 bases unmatched. The CDR3 has 14 amino acids. Germline V CDR1 and CDR2: MDHEN, SYDVKM.

The rearrangement joins TRBV25-1 to TRBJ2-2; unclear D gene. This CDR3 has 13 amino acids. Looked up from germline, CDR1 is MGHDK and CDR2 is SYGVNS. V lost 6 bases, J lost 1 base, and 6 bases lay in between. The CDR3 coding sequence is TGTGCCAGCAGAAACGAGAACACCGGGGAGCTGTTTTTT. The encoded protein is CASRNENTGELFF.

V is TRBV4-1 and J is TRBJ1-5; D uncertain. V lost 0 bases, J lost 4 bases, and 4 bases lay in between. CDR3 length equals 13 residues. Germline values: CDR1 MGHRA, CDR2 YSYEKL. CDR3 sequence: CASSQERNQPQHF. CDR3 DNA sequence: TGCGCCAGCAGCCAAGAACGGAATCAGCCCCAGCATTTT.

This rearrangement joins TRBV7-9 to TRBJ1-1; TRBD1 agrees at 9 bases. The CDR3 runs to 14 residues. In germline, CDR1 is SEHNR, CDR2 FQNEAQ (reference sequence). With V trimmed by 5 bases and J by 5 bases, 6 bases remained unmatched. The CDR3 is CASSPGTGRTEAFF. The CDR3 region has the DNA TGTGCCAGCAGCCCCGGGACAGGGAGGACTGAAGCTTTCTTT.